One sample yielded the 6 T cell receptor beta chains listed below, sequenced in a study of read filtering for tumor transcriptome and immune sequencing. The library was built from 400 to 500 ng RNA with molecular barcoded adaptors for alpha/delta and beta/gamma chains. MiXCR, applied by TCRdb to the reads, yields one record per CDR3 protein. The repertoire consists of about 25,000 distinct CDR3 sequences, with approximately 23% occurring once and the leading ten covering more than 45%. The sample consisted of a population of CD138-negative cells sorted from bone marrow. All receptors derive from a donor aged 40 or older with multiple myeloma.

To note about this clonotype: A read error is the likely source, as a far larger clone sits one nucleotide away. V and J are TRBV7-9 and TRBJ2-1; TRBD2 aligns across 8 bases. Germline loops: CDR1 SEHNR, CDR2 FQNEAQ (reference sequence). The CDR3 runs 14 residues. The chain's CDR3 is CASSLVAGIYEQLF. DNA for the CDR3: TGTGCCAGCAGCTTAGTAGCGGGGATCTATGAGCAGCTCTTC.

This rearrangement joins TRBV19 to TRBJ1-2, with D possibly TRBD1 on 6 matching bases. There are 13 residues in the CDR3. V was shortened by 6 bases and J by 5 bases, with 13 bases between the two germline ends. Per germline, CDR1 LNHDA and CDR2 SQIVND (reference sequence). CDR3 sequence: CASSSGTRYGYTF. The CDR3 DNA reads TGTGCCAGTAGCTCCGGGACACGTTATGGCTACACCTTC.

Many counts were recorded for this clonotype. This sequence joins TRBV5-1 and TRBJ2-1; 13 positions agree with TRBD2. CDR1 is SGHRS and CDR2 is YFSETQ in the germline V gene. This CDR3 spans 15 amino acids. V was clipped by 4 bases and J by 4 bases; unmatched bases: 2. The CDR3 loop is CASSQLAGGYNEQFF. DNA for the CDR3: TGCGCCAGCAGCCAACTAGCGGGGGGGTACAATGAGCAGTTCTTC.

This clonotype appeared many times. The chain has TRBV6-6 and TRBJ1-1; D not certain. V dropped 0 bases and J dropped 4 bases, with 15 bases sitting between them. CDR1 is MNHNY and CDR2 is SVGAGI in the germline V gene (reference sequence). The CDR3 contains 16 residues. The CDR3 protein is CASSYSQAAGSTEAFF. As DNA, the CDR3 is TGTGCCAGCAGTTACTCGCAGGCCGCCGGGAGCACTGAAGCTTTCTTT.

This sequence joins TRBV6-2 or TRBV6-3 and TRBJ2-5, with 9 positions matching TRBD2. The CDR3 sequence is 16 residues long. Germline V gene sequence: CDR1 MNHEY, CDR2 SVGEGT. V trimming: 0 bases; J trimming: 9 bases; junction bases outside the gene matches: 11. CDR3 loop: CASSYSGSGGSEAQYF. The CDR3 DNA reads as TGTGCCAGCAGTTACTCGGGTAGCGGGGGATCGGAGGCCCAGTACTTC.

This clonotype was seen repeatedly, ten times or more. The V gene is TRBV29-1, the J gene TRBJ1-1; D might be TRBD1 (6 bases). V lost 6 bases and J 5 bases, leaving 16 bases between the germline ends. This CDR3 has 13 residues. Germline values: CDR1 SQVTM, CDR2 ANQGSEA. This chain's CDR3 is CSVQGGVGTEAFF. The DNA of the CDR3 is TGCAGCGTCCAAGGGGGAGTGGGTACTGAAGCTTTCTTT.